The next 32 T cell receptor beta chains were all read from a single sample in a study of T cell responses to AZD1222 COVID-19 vaccine (dated by TCRdb to the early 2020s). The library came from the immunoSEQ multiplex PCR assay. Held by TCRdb, this immuneACCESS table contains in-frame sequences only and omits some clones. Under half of the omission traces to an unresolved V gene where checked; the cause of the rest is unknown. This sample lists 120,000 to 150,000 clones; just over 90% were detected once. Less than 2% of the sample is held by the ten biggest clonotypes. The label giving this sample's time point can be read as: about 28 days (+/-7) after the second vaccine dose. Sequences were derived from peripheral blood, sampled 28 days after the second AZD1222 dose. These receptors originate from an adult who received the AZD1222 COVID-19 vaccine.

The chain combines TRBV6-5 with TRBJ1-1, with TRBD1 matching 7 bases. This CDR3 contains 13 residues. Unmatched junction bases numbered 6, after V lost 6 bases and J lost 5 bases. Germline assignment: CDR1 MNHEY and CDR2 SVGAGI. The CDR3 DNA is TGTGCCAGCAGCAGACAGGGAAGGACTGAAGCTTTCTTT. Amino acids: CASSRQGRTEAFF.

The V gene is TRBV19, the J gene TRBJ1-4; the D is unclear. Trimming took off 7 bases at V and 8 bases at J, with 14 bases between the two ends. Germline V CDR1 and CDR2: LNHDA, SQIVND (reference sequence). The CDR3 loop spans 13 amino acids. CDR3 sequence (DNA): TGTGCCAGTAACCCGGGCCTTGGGGAAAAACTGTTTTTT. It encodes CASNPGLGEKLFF.

This sequence joins TRBV4-1 and TRBJ2-2, with D perhaps matching TRBD2 (5 bases). The CDR3 contains 11 residues. Germline CDR1 is MGHRA and CDR2 is YSYEKL. V lost 8 bases, J lost 5 bases, and 6 bases lay in between. The chain's CDR3 is CASGRTGELFF. The CDR3 DNA sequence: TGCGCCAGCGGGAGAACCGGGGAGCTGTTTTTT.

This chain joins TRBV30 and TRBJ1-1; 8 positions agree with TRBD1. Germline V gene data show CDR1 as GTSNPN and CDR2 as SVGIG (reference sequence). With V trimmed by 3 bases and J by 5 bases, 5 bases remained unmatched. The CDR3 has 13 amino acids. The chain's CDR3 is CAWSQGAGTEAFF. CDR3 bases: TGTGCCTGGAGCCAGGGGGCAGGAACTGAAGCTTTCTTT. The full variable domain, in which reference TRBV30 and TRBJ1-1 provide the parts outside the CDR3, is SQTIHQWPATLVQPVGSPLSLECTVEGTSNPNLYWYRQAAGRGLQLLFYSVGIGQISSEVPQNLSASRPQDRQFILSSKKLLLSDSGFYLCAWSQGAGTEAFFGQGTRLTVV.

The genes are TRBV27 and TRBJ1-1, with D possibly being TRBD1 (6 bases). This CDR3 spans 12 amino acids. The V end lost 7 bases, the J end lost 5 bases, and 11 bases lay between the germline ends. CDR1 is MNHEY and CDR2 is SMNVEV in the germline V gene (reference sequence). CDR3 sequence: CASTGVGTEAFF. In nucleotides, the CDR3 is TGTGCCAGCACAGGGGTTGGGACTGAAGCTTTCTTT.

The rearrangement uses TRBV18 and TRBJ2-2; 9 nucleotides align to TRBD1. CDR1 is KGHSH, CDR2 LQKENI, per germline. The CDR3 length is 15 residues. V shed 2 bases, J shed 4 bases, and the junction held 2 bases outside the gene matches. As DNA, the CDR3 is TGTGCCAGCTCACCAACGACAGGGGGCACCGGGGAGCTGTTTTTT. This translates into CASSPTTGGTGELFF.

The J gene is TRBJ2-3, the V gene TRBV6-5; D gene unclear. The CDR3 sequence is 11 residues long. The germline V gene has CDR1 MNHEY and CDR2 SVGAGI. V was pared by 7 bases and J by 2 bases, with 4 bases between. The CDR3 nucleotides read TGTGCCAGCACCAACACAGATACGCAGTATTTT. It specifies CASTNTDTQYF.

The V gene is TRBV2, the J gene TRBJ2-1, with D possibly TRBD1 on 5 matching bases. The CDR3 totals 16 residues. The ends were cut back, 4 bases at V and 9 bases at J, with 22 bases in the middle. The germline V gene has CDR1 SNHLY and CDR2 FYNNEI. The CDR3 DNA is TGTGCCAGCAGTGGGACAACAGAGATGTCCTGGGTTGAGCAGTTCTTC. Translation gives CASSGTTEMSWVEQFF.

This CDR3 reads CASSSASSGGAGNEQFF. CDR3 in DNA: TGTGCCAGCAGCTCGGCGTCTAGCGGGGGGGCTGGCAATGAGCAGTTCTTC. This chain connects TRBV5-4 to TRBJ2-1, with 12 positions matching TRBD2. V was clipped by 3 bases and J by 6 bases; unmatched bases: 10. Germline V gene data show CDR1 as SGHNT and CDR2 as YYREEE (reference sequence). The CDR3 contains 17 residues.

This chain links TRBV7-8 with TRBJ2-1; 10 bases map to TRBD2. The CDR3 spans 14 residues. Germline CDR1 SGHVS, CDR2 FQNEAQ. V lost 3 bases to trimming and J lost 7 bases; unmatched junction nucleotides: 3. The CDR3 loop is CASSLLAGVNEQFF. The CDR3 coding sequence is TGTGCCAGCAGCTTGCTAGCGGGAGTGAATGAGCAGTTCTTC. Full variable domain (remainder filled in from reference TRBV7-8 and TRBJ2-1): GAGVSQSPRYKVAKRGQDVALRCDPISGHVSLFWYQQALGQGPEFLTYFQNEAQLDKSGLPSDRFFAERPEGSVSTLKIQRTQQEDSAVYLCASSLLAGVNEQFFGPGTRLTVL.

The rearrangement joins TRBV5-4 to TRBJ2-2; unclear D gene. V was clipped by 1 base and J by 4 bases, with 8 bases between them. CDR1 is SGHNT and CDR2 is YYREEE in the germline V gene (reference sequence). CDR3 length: 14 amino acids. DNA of the CDR3: TGTGCCAGCAGCTTGAGCCGGGTCACCGGGGAGCTGTTTTTT. Protein product: CASSLSRVTGELFF. The variable domain in full, with the rest retrieved from reference TRBV5-4 and TRBJ2-2, is ETGVTQSPTHLIKTRGQQVTLRCSSQSGHNTVSWYQQALGQGPQFIFQYYREEENGRGNFPPRFSGLQFPNYSSELNVNALELDDSALYLCASSLSRVTGELFFGEGSRLTVL.

The chain has TRBV14 and TRBJ1-2; no clear D. V lost 4 bases to trimming and J lost 8 bases, with 20 bases between them. Germline CDR1 and CDR2: SGHDN and FVKESK. The CDR3 is 15 amino acids. The CDR3 nucleotides read TGTGCCAGCAGCCCCACCGGAGTCCGAAGGCTCGGCTACACCTTC. Translated: CASSPTGVRRLGYTF.

The rearrangement links TRBV2 to TRBJ1-1, with D maybe TRBD1 (5 bases). Trimming pared 9 bases from V and 3 bases from J, leaving 14 bases between. Germline V gene lookup returns CDR1 SNHLY and CDR2 FYNNEI. There are 13 residues in the CDR3. CDR3 coding DNA: TGTGCCAGTGCAGGTGGGGGGGACACTGAAGCTTTCTTT. Residues: CASAGGGDTEAFF.

This clone was recorded once. This chain joins TRBV18 and TRBJ1-2, with D perhaps matching TRBD1 (6 bases). Trimming shortened V by 4 bases and J by 3 bases, and 12 bases separated the two germline ends. This CDR3 comprises 14 residues. Germline CDR1 KGHSH, CDR2 LQKENI. CDR3 protein: CASSRIGGDYGYTF. CDR3 in DNA: TGTGCCAGCTCACGTATCGGGGGCGACTATGGCTACACCTTC. The whole variable domain, remainder taken from reference TRBV18 and TRBJ1-2, is NAGVMQNPRHLVRRRGQEARLRCSPMKGHSHVYWYRQLPEEGLKFMVYLQKENIIDESGMPKERFSAEFPKEGPSILRIQQVVRGDSAAYFCASSRIGGDYGYTFGSGTRLTVV.

The chain employs TRBV19 and TRBJ1-1, with D perhaps matching TRBD1 (5 bases). Germline V CDR1 and CDR2: LNHDA, SQIVND (reference sequence). V lost 6 bases and J 8 bases, leaving 16 bases between the germline ends. This CDR3 has 13 residues. The CDR3 sequence: CASSLGGRMEAFF. DNA of the CDR3: TGTGCCAGTAGCCTGGGGGGGAGGATGGAAGCTTTCTTT.

The chain carries TRBV12-3 or TRBV12-4 and TRBJ2-2; possibly TRBD1 for D (6 bases). This CDR3 has 11 residues. V was clipped by 5 bases and J by 8 bases, with 6 bases between them. CDR3 amino acids: CASSRGGELFF. CDR3 DNA sequence: TGTGCCAGCAGTAGGGGGGGGGAGCTGTTTTTT.

The chain combines TRBV2 with TRBJ1-6; perhaps TRBD1 as D (5 bases). This CDR3 has 13 amino acids. Per the germline V gene, CDR1 is SNHLY and CDR2 is FYNNEI. V lost 6 bases to trimming and J lost 7 bases, with 10 bases between them. This CDR3 reads CASSREGNSPLHF. As DNA, the CDR3 is TGTGCCAGCAGCAGGGAGGGAAATTCACCCCTCCACTTT.

The chain carries TRBV28 and TRBJ2-3; D might be TRBD1 (5 bases). Germline V gene lookup returns CDR1 MDHEN and CDR2 SYDVKM. The V gene lost 6 bases and the J gene lost 4 bases, with 20 bases spanning the gap. CDR3 length equals 16 residues. The CDR3 reads CASRTALVPGADTQYF. CDR3 sequence (DNA): TGTGCCAGCAGGACAGCGTTAGTCCCTGGGGCAGATACGCAGTATTTT.

The rearrangement joins TRBV19 to TRBJ2-2; the match to TRBD1 covers 8 bases. CDR3 length: 14 residues. Trimming cost V 7 bases and J 1 base; bases outside gene matches: 2. Germline V gene lookup returns CDR1 LNHDA and CDR2 SQIVND (reference sequence). CDR3 DNA: TGTGCCAGTACCGGGACAGGGAACACCGGGGAGCTGTTTTTT. This gives the protein CASTGTGNTGELFF.

This clone was counted a few times. The gene calls are TRBV5-5 and TRBJ1-2; D is ambiguous. The length of the CDR3 is 12 residues. Germline lookup yields CDR1 SGHKS and CDR2 YYEKEE (reference sequence). The ends were cut back, 5 bases at V and 6 bases at J, with 11 bases in the middle. The DNA of the CDR3 is TGTGCCAGCAGTCGGACGGAGAATGGCTACACCTTC. Translated: CASSRTENGYTF.

The V call is TRBV11-3, the J call TRBJ2-1; 8 bases line up with TRBD2. The CDR3 sequence is 15 residues long. Germline V lookup: CDR1 SGHNT, CDR2 YENEEA. V gave up 2 bases and J gave up 4 bases; unmatched junction bases: 4. For the CDR3, the DNA is TGTGCCAGCAGCTTAAGCACTAGCGGATACAATGAGCAGTTCTTC. It yields the protein CASSLSTSGYNEQFF.

The gene calls are TRBV7-6 and TRBJ2-2; 8 nucleotides line up with TRBD2. Germline values: CDR1 SGHVS, CDR2 FNYEAQ. The CDR3 spans 16 residues. Trimming removed 1 base from V and 5 bases from J; junction bases left unmatched: 6. CDR3 region: CASSLVPQRETGELFF. The CDR3 DNA reads TGTGCCAGCAGCTTAGTTCCTCAGCGGGAGACCGGGGAGCTGTTTTTT.

The V gene is TRBV9, the J gene TRBJ1-1, with TRBD1 matching 8 bases. The junction had 5 bases not matched to a gene; V was cut back by 6 bases and J by 1 base. Germline V CDR1 and CDR2: SGDLS, YYNGEE. This CDR3 spans 14 amino acids. The CDR3 protein is CASTKTGANTEAFF. DNA of the CDR3: TGTGCCAGCACAAAGACAGGGGCGAACACTGAAGCTTTCTTT.

This clone was detected only once. The genes are TRBV6-5 and TRBJ2-7; 7 bases map to TRBD1. Germline V CDR1 and CDR2: MNHEY, SVGAGI. V was pared by 7 bases and J by 0 bases, with 9 bases of the junction left unmatched. The CDR3 loop spans 15 amino acids. CDR3: CASKPRDSLSYEQYF. The CDR3 DNA reads as TGTGCCAGCAAGCCCCGGGACAGCCTCTCCTACGAGCAGTACTTC.

The CDR3, as DNA: TGTGCCAGCAGCAGGGACAGGGGCAACGAGCAGTACTTC. This gives the protein CASSRDRGNEQYF. The V gene is TRBV7-3, the J gene TRBJ2-7; 10 bases map to TRBD1. Per germline, CDR1 SGHTA and CDR2 FQGTGA. After removal of 5 bases from V and 5 bases from J, the junction contained 3 bases not matched to a gene. This CDR3 is built from 13 residues.

CDR3 loop: CASSLAGPYNSPLHF. DNA for the CDR3: TGCGCCAGCAGCTTGGCAGGGCCTTATAATTCACCCCTCCACTTT. V usage is TRBV5-1 and J usage is TRBJ1-6; a weak D match, TRBD1 (5 bases). Trimming cost V 0 bases and J 4 bases, with 8 bases left between them. Per the germline V gene, CDR1 is SGHRS and CDR2 is YFSETQ. The CDR3 extends over 15 amino acids.

The V call is TRBV3-1 (or the pseudogene TRBV3-2), the J call TRBJ2-1; D is uncertain. The ends were cut back, 4 bases at V and 3 bases at J, with 13 bases in the middle. Germline CDR1 LGHDT, CDR2 YNNKEL (reference sequence). The CDR3 spans 15 residues. The CDR3 region is CASSLTRTYYNEQFF. DNA of the CDR3: TGTGCCAGCAGCCTAACCCGAACGTACTACAATGAGCAGTTCTTC.

The chain joins TRBV5-5 to TRBJ2-1; the D call may be TRBD1 or TRBD2 (6 bases each). Germline values: CDR1 SGHKS, CDR2 YYEKEE (reference sequence). Trimming stripped 0 bases from V and 4 bases from J, with 17 bases between. The CDR3 is made up of 17 amino acids. CDR3 coding DNA: TGTGCCAGCAGCTTGGTCCCGAGGGGGGCCCGATACAATGAGCAGTTCTTC. Residues: CASSLVPRGARYNEQFF.

Of note for this clone: Distinct nucleotide sequences in the sample also encode this CDR3. This chain joins TRBV12-3 or TRBV12-4 and TRBJ1-5; D may be TRBD1 (5 bases). This CDR3 spans 12 amino acids. V shed 3 bases and J shed 6 bases, with 6 bases lying between them. CDR3 nucleotides: TGTGCCAGCAGTTTTGGGGGTCAGCCCCAGCATTTT. Translation gives CASSFGGQPQHF.

This clone was seen a few times. V gene TRBV7-9 combines with J gene TRBJ1-2; D perhaps matches TRBD1 (6 bases). This CDR3 spans 14 amino acids. Trimming removed 5 bases at V and 8 bases at J, with 18 bases between. Looked up from germline, CDR1 is SEHNR and CDR2 is FQNEAQ (reference sequence). The CDR3 reads CASSIGAGEGGYTF. The CDR3, as DNA: TGTGCCAGCAGCATCGGAGCAGGGGAGGGCGGCTACACCTTC.

The chain recombines TRBV10-3 with TRBJ1-1; no reliable D call. Per the germline V gene, CDR1 is ENHRY and CDR2 is SYGVKD. CDR3 length: 12 amino acids. Trimming took off 2 bases at V and 5 bases at J, with 6 bases between the two ends. The CDR3 reads CAISERGTEAFF. The CDR3, as DNA: TGTGCCATCAGTGAGAGAGGGACTGAAGCTTTCTTT.

The rearrangement uses TRBV6-6 and TRBJ1-1; TRBD1 might be the D (5 bases). V was cut by 6 bases and J by 11 bases, with 22 bases left in between. From germline, CDR1 is MNHNY and CDR2 SVGAGI (reference sequence). This CDR3 has 14 amino acids. The CDR3 region is CASSAQRRGFVAFF. CDR3 in DNA: TGTGCCAGCAGCGCACAAAGAAGGGGTTTCGTGGCTTTCTTT.